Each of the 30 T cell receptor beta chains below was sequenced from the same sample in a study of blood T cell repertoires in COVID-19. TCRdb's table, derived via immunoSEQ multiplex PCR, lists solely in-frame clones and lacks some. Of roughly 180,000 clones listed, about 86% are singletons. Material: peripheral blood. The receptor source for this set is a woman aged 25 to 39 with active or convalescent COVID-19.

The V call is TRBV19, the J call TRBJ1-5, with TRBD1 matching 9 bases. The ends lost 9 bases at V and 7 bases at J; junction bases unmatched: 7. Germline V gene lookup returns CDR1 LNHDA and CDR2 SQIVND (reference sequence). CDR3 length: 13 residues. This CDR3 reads CASQGTGSQPQHF. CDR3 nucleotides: TGTGCCAGCCAGGGGACAGGGAGCCAGCCCCAGCATTTT.

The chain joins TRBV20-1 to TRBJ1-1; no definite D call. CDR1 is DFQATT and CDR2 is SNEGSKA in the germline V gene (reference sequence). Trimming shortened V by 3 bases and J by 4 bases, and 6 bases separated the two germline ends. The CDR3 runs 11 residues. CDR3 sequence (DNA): TGCAGTGCTAGTCTACTCACTGAAGCTTTCTTT. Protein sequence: CSASLLTEAFF.

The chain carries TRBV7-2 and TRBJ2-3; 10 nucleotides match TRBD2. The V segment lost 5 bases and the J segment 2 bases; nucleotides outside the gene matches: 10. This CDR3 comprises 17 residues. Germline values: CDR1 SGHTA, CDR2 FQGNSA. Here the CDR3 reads CASSPGGSGGPTDTQYF. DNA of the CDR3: TGTGCCAGCAGCCCCGGAGGTAGCGGGGGGCCCACAGATACGCAGTATTTT. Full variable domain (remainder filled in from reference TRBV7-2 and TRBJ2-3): GAGVSQSPSNKVTEKGKDVELRCDPISGHTALYWYRQSLGQGLEFLIYFQGNSAPDKSGLPSDRFSAERTGGSVSTLTIQRTQQEDSAVYLCASSPGGSGGPTDTQYFGPGTRLTVL.

CDR3 sequence: CATSRVGDRELYGYTF. DNA of the CDR3: TGTGCCACCAGCAGAGTTGGGGACAGGGAGTTGTATGGCTACACCTTC. V is TRBV15 and J is TRBJ1-2, with TRBD1 matching over 9 bases. Germline V gene sequence: CDR1 LNHNV, CDR2 YYDKDF (reference sequence). The CDR3 runs to 16 residues. With V trimmed by 1 base and J by 5 bases, 8 bases remained unmatched.

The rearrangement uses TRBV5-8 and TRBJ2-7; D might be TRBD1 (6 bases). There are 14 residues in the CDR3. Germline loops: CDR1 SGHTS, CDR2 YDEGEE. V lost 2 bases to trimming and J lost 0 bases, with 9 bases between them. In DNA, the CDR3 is TGTGCCAGCAGCTTTTTGGACAGCTCCTACGAGCAGTACTTC. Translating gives CASSFLDSSYEQYF.

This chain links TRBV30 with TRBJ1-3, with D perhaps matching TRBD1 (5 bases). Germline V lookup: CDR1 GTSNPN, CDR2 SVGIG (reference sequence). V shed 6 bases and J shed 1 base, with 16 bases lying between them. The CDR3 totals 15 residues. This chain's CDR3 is CACHSKGQSGNTIYF. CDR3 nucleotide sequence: TGTGCCTGTCATAGCAAAGGACAATCTGGAAACACCATATATTTT.

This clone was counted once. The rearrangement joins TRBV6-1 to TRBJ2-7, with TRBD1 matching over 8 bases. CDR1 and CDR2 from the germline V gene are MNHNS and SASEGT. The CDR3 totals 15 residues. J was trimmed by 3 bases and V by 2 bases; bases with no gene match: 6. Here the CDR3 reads CASSELGQADYEQYF. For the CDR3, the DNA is TGTGCCAGCAGTGAATTGGGACAGGCCGACTACGAGCAGTACTTC.

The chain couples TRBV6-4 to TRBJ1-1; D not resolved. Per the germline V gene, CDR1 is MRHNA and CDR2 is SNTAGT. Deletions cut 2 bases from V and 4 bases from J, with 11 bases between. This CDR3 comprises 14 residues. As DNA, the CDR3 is TGTGCCAGCAGTGACCCTGGACGGGGCACTGAAGCTTTCTTT. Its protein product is CASSDPGRGTEAFF.

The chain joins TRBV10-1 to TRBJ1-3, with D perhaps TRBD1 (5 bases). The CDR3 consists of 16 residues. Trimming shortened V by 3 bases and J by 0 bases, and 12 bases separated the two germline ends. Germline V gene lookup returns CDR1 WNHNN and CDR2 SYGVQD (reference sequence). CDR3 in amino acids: CASSDSTVISGNTIYF. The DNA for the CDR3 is TGCGCCAGCAGTGATTCGACAGTGATCTCTGGAAACACCATATATTTT.

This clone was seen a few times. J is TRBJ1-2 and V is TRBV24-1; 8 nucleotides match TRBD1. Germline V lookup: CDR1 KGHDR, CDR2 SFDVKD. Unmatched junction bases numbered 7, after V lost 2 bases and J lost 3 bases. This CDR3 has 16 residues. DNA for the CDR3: TGTGCCACCAGTGATTCACTCGGACAGGGCGACTATGGCTACACCTTC. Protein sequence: CATSDSLGQGDYGYTF.

CDR3 DNA sequence: TGTGCCAGCAGCGAACTAGCGGGAGGGAGGGATACGCAGTATTTT. Protein: CASSELAGGRDTQYF. The chain is built from TRBV7-2 and TRBJ2-3, with 13 bases aligning to TRBD2. CDR3 length equals 15 residues. J was trimmed by 6 bases and V by 5 bases; bases with no gene match: 5. Germline V gives CDR1 SGHTA, CDR2 FQGNSA.

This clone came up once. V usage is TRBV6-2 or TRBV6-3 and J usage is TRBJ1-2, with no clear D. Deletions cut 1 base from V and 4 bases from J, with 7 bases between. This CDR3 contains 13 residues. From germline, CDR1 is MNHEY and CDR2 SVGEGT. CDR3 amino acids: CASSYLQVYGYTF. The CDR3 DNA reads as TGTGCCAGCAGTTACTTGCAGGTCTATGGCTACACCTTC.

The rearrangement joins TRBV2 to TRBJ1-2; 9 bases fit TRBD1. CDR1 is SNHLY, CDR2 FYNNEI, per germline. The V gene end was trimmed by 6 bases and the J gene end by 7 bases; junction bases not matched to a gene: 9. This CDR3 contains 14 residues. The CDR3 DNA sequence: TGTGCCAGCAGAGGGACAGGGATTACCTTTGGCTACACCTTC. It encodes CASRGTGITFGYTF.

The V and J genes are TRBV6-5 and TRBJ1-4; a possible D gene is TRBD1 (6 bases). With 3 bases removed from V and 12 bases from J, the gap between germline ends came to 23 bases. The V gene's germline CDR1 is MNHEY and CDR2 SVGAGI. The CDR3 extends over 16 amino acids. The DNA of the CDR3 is TGTGCCAGCAGTTATTCGGACAGACCCACCAAGGGGGAACTGTTTTTT. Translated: CASSYSDRPTKGELFF.

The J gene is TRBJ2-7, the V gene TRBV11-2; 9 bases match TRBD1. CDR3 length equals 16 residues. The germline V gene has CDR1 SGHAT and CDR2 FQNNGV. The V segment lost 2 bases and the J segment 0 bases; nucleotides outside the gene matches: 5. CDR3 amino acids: CASSLTTGGLSYEQYF. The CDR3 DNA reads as TGTGCCAGCAGCTTAACGACAGGGGGGCTCTCCTACGAGCAGTACTTC.

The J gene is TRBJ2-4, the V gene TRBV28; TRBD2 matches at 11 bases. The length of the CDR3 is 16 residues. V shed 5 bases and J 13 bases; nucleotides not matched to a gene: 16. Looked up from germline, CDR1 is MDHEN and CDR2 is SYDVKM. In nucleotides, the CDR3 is TGTGCCAGCAGTACTCGGACTAGCGGGCATAGAGCCCTACAGTACTTC. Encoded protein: CASSTRTSGHRALQYF.

The CDR3 sequence is CASTSLQGNYGYTF. CDR3 coding DNA: TGTGCCAGCACCAGCTTACAGGGGAACTATGGCTACACCTTC. This chain connects TRBV6-5 to TRBJ1-2; the match to TRBD1 covers 7 bases. The CDR3 covers 14 residues. After removal of 7 bases from V and 2 bases from J, the junction contained 7 bases not matched to a gene. Per germline, CDR1 MNHEY and CDR2 SVGAGI.

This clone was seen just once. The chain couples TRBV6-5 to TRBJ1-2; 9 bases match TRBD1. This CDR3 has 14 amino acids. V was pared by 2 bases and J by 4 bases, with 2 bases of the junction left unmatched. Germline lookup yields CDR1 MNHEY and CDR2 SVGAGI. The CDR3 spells CASSYGTGLYGYTF. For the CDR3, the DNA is TGTGCCAGCAGTTACGGGACAGGGCTCTATGGCTACACCTTC.

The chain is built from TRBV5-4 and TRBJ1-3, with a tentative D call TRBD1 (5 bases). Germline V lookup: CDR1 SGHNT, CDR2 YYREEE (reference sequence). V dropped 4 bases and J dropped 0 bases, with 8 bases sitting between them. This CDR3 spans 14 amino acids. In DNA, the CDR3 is TGTGCCAGCAGCCCCGACAGCTCTGGAAACACCATATATTTT. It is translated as CASSPDSSGNTIYF.

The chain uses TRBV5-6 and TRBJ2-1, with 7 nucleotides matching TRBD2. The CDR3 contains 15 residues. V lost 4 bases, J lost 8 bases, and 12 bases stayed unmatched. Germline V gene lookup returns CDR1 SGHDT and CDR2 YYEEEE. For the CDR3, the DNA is TGTGCCAGCAGCCCCCGGGGGGTTGGTTCGGATGAGCAGTTCTTC. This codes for CASSPRGVGSDEQFF.

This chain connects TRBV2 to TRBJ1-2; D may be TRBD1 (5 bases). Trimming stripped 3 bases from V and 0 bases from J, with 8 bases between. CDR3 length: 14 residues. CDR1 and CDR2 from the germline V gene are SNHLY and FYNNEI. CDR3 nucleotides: TGTGCCAGCAGTGACAGGGTTTCTAACTATGGCTACACCTTC. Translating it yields CASSDRVSNYGYTF.

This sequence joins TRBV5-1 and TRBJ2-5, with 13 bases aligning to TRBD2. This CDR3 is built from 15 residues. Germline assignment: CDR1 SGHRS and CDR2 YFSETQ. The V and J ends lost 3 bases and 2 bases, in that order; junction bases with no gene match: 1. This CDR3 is CASSWGLAGQETQYF. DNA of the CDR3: TGCGCCAGCAGCTGGGGACTAGCGGGGCAAGAGACCCAGTACTTC.

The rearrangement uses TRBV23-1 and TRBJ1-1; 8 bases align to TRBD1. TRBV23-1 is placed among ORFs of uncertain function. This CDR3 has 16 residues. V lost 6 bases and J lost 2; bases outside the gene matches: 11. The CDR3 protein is CASSPQGRGHNTEAFF. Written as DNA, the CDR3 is TGCGCCAGCAGCCCCCAGGGCAGGGGGCACAACACTGAAGCTTTCTTT.

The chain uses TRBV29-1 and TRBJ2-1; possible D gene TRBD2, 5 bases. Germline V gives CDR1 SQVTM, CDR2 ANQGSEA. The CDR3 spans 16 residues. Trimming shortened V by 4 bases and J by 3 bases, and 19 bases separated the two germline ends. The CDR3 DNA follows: TGCAGCGTTGTCCCGATCCTGGACTCGATCTACAATGAGCAGTTCTTC. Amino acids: CSVVPILDSIYNEQFF.

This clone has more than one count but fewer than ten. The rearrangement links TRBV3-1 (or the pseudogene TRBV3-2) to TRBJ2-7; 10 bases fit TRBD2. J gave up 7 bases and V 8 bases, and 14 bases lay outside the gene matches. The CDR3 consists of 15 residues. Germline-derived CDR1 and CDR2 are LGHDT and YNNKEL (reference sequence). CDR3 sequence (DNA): TGTGCCAGCGAGAGACGAGCGGGAGGGCGGGGGGAGCAGTACTTC. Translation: CASERRAGGRGEQYF.

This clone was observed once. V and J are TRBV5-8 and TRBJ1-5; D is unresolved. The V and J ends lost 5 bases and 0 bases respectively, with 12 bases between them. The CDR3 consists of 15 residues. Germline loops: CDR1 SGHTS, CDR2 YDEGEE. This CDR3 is CASRRLLVSNQPQHF. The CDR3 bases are TGTGCCAGCAGGCGCCTGCTGGTTAGCAATCAGCCCCAGCATTTT.

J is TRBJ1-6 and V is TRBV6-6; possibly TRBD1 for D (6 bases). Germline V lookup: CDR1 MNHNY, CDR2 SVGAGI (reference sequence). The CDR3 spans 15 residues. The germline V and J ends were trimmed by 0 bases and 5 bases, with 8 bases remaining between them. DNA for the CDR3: TGTGCCAGCAGTTACTCGGGGGCAGATAATTCACCCCTCCACTTT. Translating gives CASSYSGADNSPLHF.

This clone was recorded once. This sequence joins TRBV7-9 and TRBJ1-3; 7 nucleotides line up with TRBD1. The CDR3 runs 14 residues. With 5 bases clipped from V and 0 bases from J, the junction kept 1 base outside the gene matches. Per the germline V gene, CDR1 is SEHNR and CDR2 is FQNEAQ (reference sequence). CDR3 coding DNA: TGTGCCAGCAGCCGGGACAGCTCTGGAAACACCATATATTTT. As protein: CASSRDSSGNTIYF. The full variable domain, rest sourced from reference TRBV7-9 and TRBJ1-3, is DTGVSQNPRHKITKRGQNVTFRCDPISEHNRLYWYRQTLGQGPEFLTYFQNEAQLEKSRLLSDRFSAERPKGSFSTLEIQRTEQGDSAMYLCASSRDSSGNTIYFGEGSWLTVV.

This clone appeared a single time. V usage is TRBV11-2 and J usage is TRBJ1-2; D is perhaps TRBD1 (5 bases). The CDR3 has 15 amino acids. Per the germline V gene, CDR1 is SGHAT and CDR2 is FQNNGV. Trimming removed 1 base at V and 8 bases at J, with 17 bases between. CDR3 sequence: CASSLVEGAGEGYTF. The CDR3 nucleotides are TGTGCCAGCAGCTTAGTGGAAGGGGCTGGGGAAGGCTACACCTTC.

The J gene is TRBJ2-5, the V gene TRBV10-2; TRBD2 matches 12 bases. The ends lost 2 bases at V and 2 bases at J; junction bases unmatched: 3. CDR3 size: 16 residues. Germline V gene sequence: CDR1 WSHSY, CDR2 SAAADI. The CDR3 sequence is CASSEGLAGGQETQYF. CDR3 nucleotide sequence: TGCGCCAGCAGTGAGGGGCTAGCGGGAGGGCAAGAGACCCAGTACTTC.